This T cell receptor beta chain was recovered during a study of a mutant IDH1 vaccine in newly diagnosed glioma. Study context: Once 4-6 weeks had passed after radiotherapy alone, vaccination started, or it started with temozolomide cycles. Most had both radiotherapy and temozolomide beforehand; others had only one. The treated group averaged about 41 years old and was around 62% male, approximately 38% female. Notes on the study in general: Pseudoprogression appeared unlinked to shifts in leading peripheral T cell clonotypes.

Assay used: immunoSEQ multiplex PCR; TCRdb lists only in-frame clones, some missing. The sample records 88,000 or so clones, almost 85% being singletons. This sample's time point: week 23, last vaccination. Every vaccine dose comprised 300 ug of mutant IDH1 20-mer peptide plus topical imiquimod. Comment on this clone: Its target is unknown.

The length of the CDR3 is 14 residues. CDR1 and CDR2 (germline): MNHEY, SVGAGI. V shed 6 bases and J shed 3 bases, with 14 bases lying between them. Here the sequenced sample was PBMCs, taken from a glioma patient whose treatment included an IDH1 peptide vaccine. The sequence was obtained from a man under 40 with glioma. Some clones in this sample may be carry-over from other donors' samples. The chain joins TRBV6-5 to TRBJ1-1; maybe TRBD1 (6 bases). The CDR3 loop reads CASRMTGDHTEAFF. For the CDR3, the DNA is TGTGCCAGCAGAATGACAGGAGACCACACTGAAGCTTTCTTT.